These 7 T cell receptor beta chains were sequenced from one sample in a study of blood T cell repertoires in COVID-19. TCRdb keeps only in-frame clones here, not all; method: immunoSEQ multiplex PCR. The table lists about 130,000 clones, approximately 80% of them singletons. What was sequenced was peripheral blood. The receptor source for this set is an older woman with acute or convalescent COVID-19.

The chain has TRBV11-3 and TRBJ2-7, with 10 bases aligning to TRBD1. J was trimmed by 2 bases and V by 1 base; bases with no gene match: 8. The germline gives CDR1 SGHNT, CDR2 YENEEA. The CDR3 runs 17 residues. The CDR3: CASSLGEADRGAYEQYV. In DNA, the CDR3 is TGTGCCAGCAGCTTAGGGGAAGCGGACAGGGGGGCCTACGAGCAGTACGTC.

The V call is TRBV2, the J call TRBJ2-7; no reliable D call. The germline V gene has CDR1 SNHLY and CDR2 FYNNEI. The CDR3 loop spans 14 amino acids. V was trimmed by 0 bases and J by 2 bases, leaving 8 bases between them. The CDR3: CASSEAPGPYEQYF. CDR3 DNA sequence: TGTGCCAGCAGTGAAGCCCCCGGTCCCTACGAGCAGTACTTC. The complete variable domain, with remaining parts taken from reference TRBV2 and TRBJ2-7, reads EPEVTQTPSHQVTQMGQEVILRCVPISNHLYFYWYRQILGQKVEFLVSFYNNEISEKSEIFDDQFSVERPDGSNFTLKIRSTKLEDSAMYFCASSEAPGPYEQYFGPGTRLTVT.

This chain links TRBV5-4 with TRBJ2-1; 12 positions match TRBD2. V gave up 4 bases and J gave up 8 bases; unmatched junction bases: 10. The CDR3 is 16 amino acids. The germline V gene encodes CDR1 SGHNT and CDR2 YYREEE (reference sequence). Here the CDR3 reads CASSLSSGGAIYEQFF. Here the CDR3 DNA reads TGTGCCAGCAGCCTCTCTAGCGGGGGGGCCATATATGAGCAGTTCTTC.

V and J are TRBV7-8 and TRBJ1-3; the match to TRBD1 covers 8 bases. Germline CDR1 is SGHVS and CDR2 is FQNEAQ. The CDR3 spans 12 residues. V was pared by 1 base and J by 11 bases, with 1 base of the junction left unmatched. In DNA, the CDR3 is TGTGCCAGCAGCTTAGGGACAGGGCCCATATATTTT. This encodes CASSLGTGPIYF. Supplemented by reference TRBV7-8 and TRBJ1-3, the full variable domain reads GAGVSQSPRYKVAKRGQDVALRCDPISGHVSLFWYQQALGQGPEFLTYFQNEAQLDKSGLPSDRFFAERPEGSVSTLKIQRTQQEDSAVYLCASSLGTGPIYFGEGSWLTVV.

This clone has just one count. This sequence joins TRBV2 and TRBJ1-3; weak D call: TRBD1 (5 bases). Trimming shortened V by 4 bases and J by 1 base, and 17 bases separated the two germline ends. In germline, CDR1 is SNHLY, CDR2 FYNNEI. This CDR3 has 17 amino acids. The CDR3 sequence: CASSGTAWGGSGNTIYF. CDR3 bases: TGTGCCAGCAGTGGAACAGCCTGGGGCGGATCTGGAAACACCATATATTTT.

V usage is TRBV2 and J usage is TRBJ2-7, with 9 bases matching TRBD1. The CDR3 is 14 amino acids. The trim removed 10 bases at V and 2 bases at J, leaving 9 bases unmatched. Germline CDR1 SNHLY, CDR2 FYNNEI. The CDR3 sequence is CAILVGTGTYEQYF. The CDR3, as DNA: TGTGCCATCTTAGTCGGGACAGGGACCTACGAGCAGTACTTC.

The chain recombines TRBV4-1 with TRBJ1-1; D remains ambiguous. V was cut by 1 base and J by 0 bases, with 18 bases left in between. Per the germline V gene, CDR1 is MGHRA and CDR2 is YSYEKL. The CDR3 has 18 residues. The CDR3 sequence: CASSQGEVASSMNTEAFF. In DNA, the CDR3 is TGCGCCAGCAGCCAAGGAGAGGTGGCCAGTTCAATGAACACTGAAGCTTTCTTT.